Each of the 21 T cell receptor beta chains below was sequenced from the same sample in a study of chemoradiotherapy in HPV16-positive cancers. Produced via immunoSEQ multiplex PCR; TCRdb's table is partial and in-frame only. The profile shows roughly 2,000 clones, roughly 92% of them singletons. This specimen was tumor tissue, taken from a patient who underwent chemoradiotherapy. These receptors all stem from a human donor with HPV-associated anogenital cancer.

V and J are TRBV5-4 and TRBJ2-7; 11 bases are shared with TRBD1. V gave up 4 bases and J gave up 2 bases; unmatched junction bases: 11. CDR3 length: 17 amino acids. Germline lookup yields CDR1 SGHNT and CDR2 YYREEE (reference sequence). The CDR3 reads CASSPLGPGQGAYEQYF. The CDR3 coding sequence is TGTGCCAGCAGCCCCTTGGGGCCGGGACAGGGGGCCTACGAGCAGTACTTC.

This clone was seen a few times. V gene TRBV4-3 combines with J gene TRBJ1-2; perhaps TRBD1 as D (5 bases). Looked up from germline, CDR1 is LGHNA and CDR2 is YSLEER. V was clipped by 1 base and J by 6 bases, with 18 bases between them. The CDR3 extends over 16 amino acids. CDR3 sequence reads: CASSQASGTPGDGYTF. The CDR3 coding sequence is TGCGCCAGCAGCCAAGCCTCCGGGACGCCGGGGGATGGCTACACCTTC.

The V and J genes are TRBV28 and TRBJ1-4; TRBD1 agrees at 8 bases. V dropped 3 bases and J dropped 8; count of bases not matched to a gene: 5. Germline CDR1 MDHEN, CDR2 SYDVKM. The CDR3 runs to 14 residues. The CDR3 reads CASSFEDRDEKLFF. The CDR3 DNA follows: TGTGCCAGCAGTTTTGAGGACAGGGACGAAAAACTGTTTTTT.

The table lists this clone with a few counts. V is TRBV5-6 and J is TRBJ1-2, with D uncertain. Trimming took 0 bases from V and 7 from J, leaving 13 bases between them. The CDR3 loop spans 14 amino acids. Germline V gives CDR1 SGHDT, CDR2 YYEEEE. DNA for the CDR3: TGTGCCAGCAGCTTGGTTAGGGCCGGATTTGGCTACACCTTC. Its translation: CASSLVRAGFGYTF.

The CDR3 coding sequence is TGTGCCACCTTAGATGGGGACTCCTACGAGCAGTACTTC. Its protein is CATLDGDSYEQYF. V is TRBV6-6 and J is TRBJ2-7; D unresolved. Germline V lookup: CDR1 MNHNY, CDR2 SVGAGI (reference sequence). V was pared by 10 bases and J by 0 bases, with 13 bases between. The length of the CDR3 is 13 residues.

V is TRBV7-9 and J is TRBJ2-7; 10 nucleotides agree with TRBD2. Looked up from germline, CDR1 is SEHNR and CDR2 is FQNEAQ (reference sequence). V gave up 5 bases and J gave up 2 bases; unmatched junction bases: 12. CDR3 length: 17 residues. DNA for the CDR3: TGTGCCAGCAGCCCCGGCGGACTAGCGGTAACCCCCTACGAGCAGTACTTC. It is translated as CASSPGGLAVTPYEQYF.

This chain uses TRBV5-1 with TRBJ1-2; 7 bases match TRBD1. After removal of 0 bases from V and 4 bases from J, the junction contained 3 bases not matched to a gene. The length of the CDR3 is 14 residues. The germline V gene has CDR1 SGHRS and CDR2 YFSETQ. The chain's CDR3 is CASSLEEGAYGYTF. The CDR3 bases are TGCGCCAGCAGCTTGGAAGAGGGGGCCTATGGCTACACCTTC.

J is TRBJ2-5 and V is TRBV18; the D gene is possibly TRBD2 (5 bases). V gave up 3 bases and J gave up 1 base, with 18 bases separating them. CDR1 is KGHSH, CDR2 LQKENI, per germline. This CDR3 contains 17 residues. In DNA form, the CDR3 reads TGTGCCAGCTCACCCCTGAGGGCAGGACTCAGCCAAGAGACCCAGTACTTC. It encodes CASSPLRAGLSQETQYF.

The chain carries TRBV18 and TRBJ2-5, with 8 bases identical to TRBD1. The CDR3 runs 15 residues. Germline assignment: CDR1 KGHSH and CDR2 LQKENI. After removal of 1 base from V and 3 bases from J, the junction contained 4 bases not matched to a gene. This CDR3 reads CASSPHQGAKETQYF. CDR3 nucleotide sequence: TGTGCCAGCTCACCACATCAGGGGGCCAAAGAGACCCAGTACTTC.

This chain joins TRBV6-6 and TRBJ2-7; either TRBD1 or TRBD2 may supply D (5 bases each). The length of the CDR3 is 13 residues. Trimming shortened V by 4 bases and J by 6 bases, and 13 bases separated the two germline ends. The germline CDR1 and CDR2 sequences are MNHNY and SVGAGI (reference sequence). The CDR3 DNA is TGTGCCAGCAGTTCAGGCCGGGGCATCGAGCAGTACTTC. Its translation is CASSSGRGIEQYF.

V and J are TRBV7-3 and TRBJ2-7, with a weak D call TRBD1 (6 bases). This CDR3 has 13 residues. Trimming stripped 2 bases from V and 7 bases from J, with 12 bases between. Germline V gene lookup returns CDR1 SGHTA and CDR2 FQGTGA. CDR3 DNA: TGTGCCAGCAGCTTAGGGCAGGGGCGTGAGCAGTACTTC. It yields the protein CASSLGQGREQYF.

The V and J genes are TRBV28 and TRBJ1-3; possibly TRBD1 for D (5 bases). Germline loops: CDR1 MDHEN, CDR2 SYDVKM. V was cut by 5 bases and J by 1 base, with 12 bases left in between. This CDR3 contains 15 residues. The CDR3: CASSLAGTSGNTIYF. DNA of the CDR3: TGTGCCAGCAGTCTCGCAGGGACGTCTGGAAACACCATATATTTT.

The DNA for the CDR3 is TGTGCCATCAGCCCCAAGGGAGGGACTAGCGGGATGGTAGATACGCAGTATTTT. It yields the protein CAISPKGGTSGMVDTQYF. This chain links TRBV10-3 with TRBJ2-3, with 13 bases lining up with TRBD2. With 6 bases clipped from V and 5 bases from J, the junction kept 14 bases outside the gene matches. The CDR3 spans 18 residues. From germline, CDR1 is ENHRY and CDR2 SYGVKD.

The CDR3 DNA reads as TGTGCCAGCAGCTTAACCGGGACTAGCGGGTCCTACGAGCAGTACTTC. Protein: CASSLTGTSGSYEQYF. V and J are TRBV5-4 and TRBJ2-7; 12 nucleotides align to TRBD2. The CDR3 runs to 16 residues. Germline V gene sequence: CDR1 SGHNT, CDR2 YYREEE (reference sequence). Trimming removed 2 bases from V and 1 base from J; junction bases left unmatched: 4.

The rearrangement uses TRBV27 and TRBJ2-7; D is ambiguous. The CDR3 length is 13 residues. V shed 3 bases and J shed 0 bases, with 6 bases lying between them. The germline V gene encodes CDR1 MNHEY and CDR2 SMNVEV (reference sequence). In DNA, the CDR3 is TGTGCCAGCAGTTTTAGTAGCTCCTACGAGCAGTACTTC. Residues: CASSFSSSYEQYF.

This clone came up once. The J gene is TRBJ2-2, the V gene TRBV7-2, with 9 bases lining up with TRBD2. With 5 bases clipped from V and 2 bases from J, the junction kept 3 bases outside the gene matches. CDR1 and CDR2 from the germline V gene are SGHTA and FQGNSA. This CDR3 comprises 15 residues. The CDR3 DNA is TGTGCCAGCAGCGGACTAGCGTTTAACACCGGGGAGCTGTTTTTT. Protein: CASSGLAFNTGELFF.

V and J are TRBV6-5 and TRBJ1-1; D possibly corresponds to TRBD1 (6 bases). The CDR3 contains 14 residues. CDR1 and CDR2 from the germline V gene are MNHEY and SVGAGI. V was shortened by 2 bases and J by 3 bases, with 10 bases between the two germline ends. The CDR3 DNA follows: TGTGCCAGCAGTTACGGGGGCGCGGACACTGAAGCTTTCTTT. It translates to CASSYGGADTEAFF.

The CDR3 DNA reads TGTGCCAGTAGTATTGGGACAGGGGGTCAGCCCCAGCATTTT. It specifies CASSIGTGGQPQHF. The J gene is TRBJ1-5, the V gene TRBV19; 11 bases match TRBD1. The J segment lost 6 bases and the V segment lost 3 bases, leaving 1 base of the junction unmatched. The germline gives CDR1 LNHDA, CDR2 SQIVND (reference sequence). This CDR3 is 14 amino acids long.

V usage is TRBV28 and J usage is TRBJ2-3, with 8 bases fitting TRBD2. The CDR3 length is 16 residues. V lost 6 bases and J lost 2; bases outside the gene matches: 10. Germline V gene lookup returns CDR1 MDHEN and CDR2 SYDVKM. This chain's CDR3 is CASSPPGGGPTDTQYF. DNA for the CDR3: TGTGCCAGCAGCCCCCCAGGCGGGGGGCCCACAGATACGCAGTATTTT.

The chain employs TRBV5-5 and TRBJ2-3, with D hard to call. The length of the CDR3 is 12 residues. CDR1 is SGHKS, CDR2 YYEKEE, per germline (reference sequence). Deletions cut 2 bases from V and 0 bases from J, with 1 base between. The CDR3 nucleotides read TGTGCCAGCAGCTTAAGCACAGATACGCAGTATTTT. This gives the protein CASSLSTDTQYF.

The rearrangement joins TRBV20-1 to TRBJ1-1; the D is unclear. The ends were cut back, 0 bases at V and 4 bases at J, with 0 bases in the middle. This CDR3 has 10 residues. Germline V gives CDR1 DFQATT, CDR2 SNEGSKA (reference sequence). CDR3: CSARDTEAFF. The CDR3, as DNA: TGCAGTGCTAGAGACACTGAAGCTTTCTTT.